This T cell receptor beta chain appears in the sequencing data of a study of blood T cell repertoires in COVID-19. Study at large: In each case, the material was cDNA or gDNA derived from T cells, B-cell-depleted T cells, or PBMCs.

TCRdb's table, derived via immunoSEQ multiplex PCR, lists solely in-frame clones and lacks some. The top ten hold around 3% of the sample, which has around 50,000 clones, roughly 87% seen once. V was clipped by 0 bases and J by 2 bases; unmatched bases: 13. The CDR3 is 19 amino acids. Germline-derived CDR1 and CDR2 are SGHAT and FQNNGV. The receptor's source is a human donor in a cohort sampled during active COVID-19. The specimen sequenced was peripheral blood. The V call is TRBV11-2, the J call TRBJ2-1; 7 nucleotides match TRBD2. CDR3 bases: TGTGCCAGCAGCTTAGATCGCGGTAGCGGGCGGGGGACCTACAATGAGCAGTTCTTC. Translating it yields CASSLDRGSGRGTYNEQFF. The complete variable domain, with remaining parts taken from reference TRBV11-2 and TRBJ2-1, reads EAGVAQSPRYKIIEKRQSVAFWCNPISGHATLYWYQQILGQGPKLLIQFQNNGVVDDSQLPKDRFSAERLKGVDSTLKIQPAKLEDSAVYLCASSLDRGSGRGTYNEQFFGPGTRLTVL.